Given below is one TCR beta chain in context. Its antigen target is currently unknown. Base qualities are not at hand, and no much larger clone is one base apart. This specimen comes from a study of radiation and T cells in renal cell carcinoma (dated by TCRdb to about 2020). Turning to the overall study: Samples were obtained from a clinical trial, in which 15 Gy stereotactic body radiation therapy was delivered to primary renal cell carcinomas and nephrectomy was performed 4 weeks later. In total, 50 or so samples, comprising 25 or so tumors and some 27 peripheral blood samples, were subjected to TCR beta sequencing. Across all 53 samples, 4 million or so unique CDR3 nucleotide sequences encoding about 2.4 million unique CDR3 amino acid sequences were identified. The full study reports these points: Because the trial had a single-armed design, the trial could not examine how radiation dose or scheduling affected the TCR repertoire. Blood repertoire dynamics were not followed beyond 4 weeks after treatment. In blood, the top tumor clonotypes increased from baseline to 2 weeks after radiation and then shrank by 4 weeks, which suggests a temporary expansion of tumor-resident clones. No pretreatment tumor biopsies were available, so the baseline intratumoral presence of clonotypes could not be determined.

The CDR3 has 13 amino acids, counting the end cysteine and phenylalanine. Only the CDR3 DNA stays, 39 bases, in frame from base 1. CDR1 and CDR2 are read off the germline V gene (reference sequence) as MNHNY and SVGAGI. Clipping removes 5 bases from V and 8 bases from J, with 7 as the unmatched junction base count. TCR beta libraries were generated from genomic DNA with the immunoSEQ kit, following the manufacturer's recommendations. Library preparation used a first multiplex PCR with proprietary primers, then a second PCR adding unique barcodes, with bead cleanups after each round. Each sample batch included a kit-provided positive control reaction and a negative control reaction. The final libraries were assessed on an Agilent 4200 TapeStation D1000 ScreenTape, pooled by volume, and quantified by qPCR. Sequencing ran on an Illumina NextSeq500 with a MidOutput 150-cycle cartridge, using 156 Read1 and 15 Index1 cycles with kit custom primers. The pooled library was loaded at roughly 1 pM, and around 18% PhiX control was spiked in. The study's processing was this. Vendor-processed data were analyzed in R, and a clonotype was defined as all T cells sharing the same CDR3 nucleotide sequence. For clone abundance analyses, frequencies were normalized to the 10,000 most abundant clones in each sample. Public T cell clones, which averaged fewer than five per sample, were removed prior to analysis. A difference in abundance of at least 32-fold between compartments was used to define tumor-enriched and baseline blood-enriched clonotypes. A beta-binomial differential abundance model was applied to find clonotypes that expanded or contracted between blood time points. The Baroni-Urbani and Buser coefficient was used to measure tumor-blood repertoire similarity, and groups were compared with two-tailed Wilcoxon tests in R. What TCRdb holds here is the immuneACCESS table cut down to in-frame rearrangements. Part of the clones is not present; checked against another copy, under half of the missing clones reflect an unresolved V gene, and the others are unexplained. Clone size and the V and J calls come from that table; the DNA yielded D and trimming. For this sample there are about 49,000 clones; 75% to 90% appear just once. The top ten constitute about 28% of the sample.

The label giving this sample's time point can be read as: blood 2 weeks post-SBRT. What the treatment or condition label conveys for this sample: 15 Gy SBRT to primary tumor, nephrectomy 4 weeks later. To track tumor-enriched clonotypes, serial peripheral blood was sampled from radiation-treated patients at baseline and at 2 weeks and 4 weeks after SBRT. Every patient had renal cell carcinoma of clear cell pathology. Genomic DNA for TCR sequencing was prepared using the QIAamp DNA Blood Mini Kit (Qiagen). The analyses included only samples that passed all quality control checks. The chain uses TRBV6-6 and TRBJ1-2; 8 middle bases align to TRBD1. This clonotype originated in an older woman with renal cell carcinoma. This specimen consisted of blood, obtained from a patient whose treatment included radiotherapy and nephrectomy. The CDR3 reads CASSRQGAYGYTF. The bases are TGTGCCAGCAGTCGCCAGGGGGCGTACGGCTACACCTTC.